This is a list of T cell receptor beta chains from one sample in a study of blood T cells in healthy people across ages. TCRdb reprocessed the 5' RACE reads with MiXCR, giving one entry per CDR3 protein. The sample includes 700,000 to 900,000 distinct CDR3 sequences, around half of them seen just once. The specimen was blood. Receptors were obtained from a man older than 75 in good health. The CDR3 runs from the conserved cysteine through the conserved F or W. D genes are given only for firm matches. Only part of the rows carry a size: once, few, many, or a class if the clone is expanded.

d_gene	abundance	v_gene	j_gene	CDR3nt	CDR3aa
.	.	TRBV7-9	TRBJ2-3	TGTGCCAGCAGCTCCCCCCGGGGGCGGACTAGCACAGATACGCAGTATTTT	CASSSPRGRTSTDTQYF
.	.	TRBV20-1	TRBJ2-7	TGCAGTGCTAGTTCCGGTGCGGACTACCTTAAGAACAATGAGCAGTACTTC	CSASSGADYLKNNEQYF
TRBD1	.	TRBV12-3/TRBV12-4	TRBJ2-5	TGTGCCAGCAGTTGGGACAGGGGGACCCAAGAGACCCAGTACTTC	CASSWDRGTQETQYF
.	few	TRBV20-1	TRBJ1-6	TGCAGTGCTAGAGATCAGGGTTCACCCCTCCACTTT	CSARDQGSPLHF
.	.	TRBV7-9	TRBJ2-1	TGTGCCAGCAGCGTAGACAACTCCTACAATGAGCAGTTCTTC	CASSVDNSYNEQFF
.	.	TRBV20-1	TRBJ2-7	TGCAGCGCTAGAGATGTCTACTCGAGCTCCTACGAGCAGTACTTC	CSARDVYSSSYEQYF
TRBD1	few	TRBV12-3/TRBV12-4	TRBJ1-2	TGTGCCAGCAGCCGACAGGGGGTAGACCTTTCGGGCTACACCTTC	CASSRQGVDLSGYTF
.	.	TRBV7-8	TRBJ2-7	TGTGCCAGCAGCTTAGTTCGAAACACCGGGACGGACCACTACGAGCAGTACTTC	CASSLVRNTGTDHYEQYF
TRBD2	.	TRBV24-1	TRBJ2-5	TGTGCCACCAGTTCCGGGACTAGAGAGGAGACCCAGTACTTC	CATSSGTREETQYF
.	.	TRBV3-1	TRBJ2-5	TGTGCCAGCAGCCTATCGCCTAAAGAGACCCAGTACTTC	CASSLSPKETQYF